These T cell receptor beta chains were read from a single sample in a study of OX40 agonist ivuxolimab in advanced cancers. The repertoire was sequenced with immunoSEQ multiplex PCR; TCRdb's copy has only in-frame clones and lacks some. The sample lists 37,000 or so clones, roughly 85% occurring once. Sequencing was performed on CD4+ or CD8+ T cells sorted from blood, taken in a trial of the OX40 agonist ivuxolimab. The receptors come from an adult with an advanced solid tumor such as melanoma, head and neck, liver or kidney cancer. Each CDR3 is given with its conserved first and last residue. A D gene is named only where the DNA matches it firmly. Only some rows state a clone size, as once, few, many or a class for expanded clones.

CASSSRGDTEAFF	TGTGCCAGCAGCTCAAGAGGGGACACTGAAGCTTTCTTT	TRBV13	NA	TRBJ1-1	NA
CSATGPEGTQYF	TGCAGCGCCACAGGGCCGGAGGGTACGCAGTATTTT	TRBV29-1	NA	TRBJ2-3	NA
CASSEGTGAPYEQYF	TGTGCCAGCAGTGAGGGGACAGGGGCCCCCTACGAGCAGTACTTC	TRBV6-1	TRBD1	TRBJ2-7	NA
CASSEIGYFEGAFF	TGTGCCAGCAGTGAAATCGGGTATTTTGAAGGGGCTTTCTTT	TRBV6-1	NA	TRBJ1-1	once
CASRDLAGGPETQYF	TGTGCCAGCAGAGATTTAGCGGGAGGTCCTGAGACCCAGTACTTC	TRBV11-3	TRBD2	TRBJ2-5	NA
CASSWGGEVNYGYTF	TGTGCCAGCTCCTGGGGAGGGGAGGTGAACTATGGCTACACCTTC	TRBV5-6	NA	TRBJ1-2	NA
CASSIVAGAMYEQYF	TGTGCCAGTAGTATTGTAGCAGGAGCAATGTACGAGCAGTACTTC	TRBV19	NA	TRBJ2-7	NA
CATSRAEARNSPLHF	TGTGCCACCAGCAGAGCTGAAGCACGTAATTCACCCCTCCACTTT	TRBV15	NA	TRBJ1-6	NA
CASSPGTDSPLHF	TGTGCCAGCAGTCCCGGGACAGATTCACCCCTCCACTTT	TRBV6-5	TRBD1	TRBJ1-6	NA
CASSYGAETLYGYTF	TGTGCCAGCAGTTACGGGGCAGAGACCCTCTATGGCTACACCTTC	TRBV6-5	NA	TRBJ1-2	NA
CASSLARTTYNEQFF	TGTGCCAGCAGTTTAGCGCGGACGACCTACAATGAGCAGTTCTTC	TRBV6-5	NA	TRBJ2-1	NA
CASSFYGGNYEQYF	TGTGCCAGCAGCTTTTACGGGGGGAACTACGAGCAGTACTTC	TRBV5-4	TRBD2	TRBJ2-7	medium-sized
CASSPIRLPGTGISDTQYF	TGTGCCAGCAGCCCCATCCGGCTCCCCGGGACAGGGATCTCAGATACGCAGTATTTT	TRBV27	TRBD1	TRBJ2-3	NA
CSTGTANNEQFF	TGCAGCACCGGGACAGCAAACAATGAGCAGTTCTTC	TRBV29-1	TRBD1	TRBJ2-1	NA
CASSLGAGGEEKLFF	TGTGCCAGCAGCCTGGGTGCAGGGGGCGAGGAAAAACTGTTTTTT	TRBV13	TRBD1	TRBJ1-4	NA
CASSLGQDTEAFF	TGCGCCAGCAGCCTCGGACAGGACACTGAAGCTTTCTTT	TRBV5-1	TRBD1	TRBJ1-1	NA
CASSAGGRTTDTQYF	TGTGCCAGCAGCGCCGGGGGGCGGACCACAGATACGCAGTATTTT	TRBV9	NA	TRBJ2-3	NA
CSVETSGTDTQYF	TGCAGCGTTGAGACTAGCGGTACAGATACGCAGTATTTT	TRBV29-1	TRBD2	TRBJ2-3	NA
CASSLGTGDWEPQHF	TGTGCCAGCAGCTTGGGGACAGGTGACTGGGAGCCCCAGCATTTT	TRBV7-9	TRBD1	TRBJ1-5	NA
CASSPHLNTEAFF	TGTGCCAGCAGTCCCCACCTGAACACTGAAGCTTTCTTT	TRBV6-5	NA	TRBJ1-1	once
CASSLAGASYEQYF	TGTGCCAGCAGCCTTGCGGGGGCCTCCTACGAGCAGTACTTC	TRBV4-2	NA	TRBJ2-7	NA
CASSGRVGAYEQYF	TGTGCCAGCAGCGGACGCGTAGGGGCCTACGAGCAGTACTTC	TRBV9	NA	TRBJ2-7	NA
CASSVSNSYEQYF	TGTGCCAGCAGCGTAAGCAACTCCTACGAGCAGTACTTC	TRBV9	NA	TRBJ2-7	NA
CASISTEAFF	TGTGCCAGCATAAGCACTGAAGCTTTCTTT	TRBV6-1	NA	TRBJ1-1	NA
CASSNGATSGRLDTQYF	TGTGCCAGCAGCAACGGAGCTACTAGCGGGAGACTAGATACGCAGTATTTT	TRBV11-2	TRBD2	TRBJ2-3	once
CASSQDQGQPYTGELFF	TGTGCCAGCAGCCAAGATCAGGGGCAGCCCTACACCGGGGAGCTGTTTTTT	TRBV14	NA	TRBJ2-2	once
CTSSPYQGAESSYGYTF	TGTACCAGCAGTCCCTACCAGGGGGCGGAGTCGAGCTATGGCTACACCTTC	TRBV27	TRBD1	TRBJ1-2	NA
CASSVGPYSNQPQHF	TGTGCCAGCAGCGTAGGCCCTTATAGCAATCAGCCCCAGCATTTT	TRBV9	NA	TRBJ1-5	NA
CASPRTPITGELFF	TGTGCCAGTCCCCGGACCCCGATAACCGGGGAGCTGTTTTTT	TRBV7-9	NA	TRBJ2-2	few
CASSPTANMNTEAFF	TGTGCCAGCAGTCCGACGGCAAACATGAACACTGAAGCTTTCTTT	TRBV27	NA	TRBJ1-1	NA
CASSRQPSYEQYF	TGTGCCAGCAGCCGACAGCCCTCCTACGAGCAGTACTTC	TRBV13	NA	TRBJ2-7	medium-sized
CASSGRDSGNTIYF	TGTGCCAGCAGCGGGCGGGACTCTGGAAACACCATATATTTT	TRBV9	NA	TRBJ1-3	NA
CASSFQSSSYNSPLHF	TGTGCCAGCAGTTTTCAGAGCAGCTCCTATAATTCACCCCTCCACTTT	TRBV28	NA	TRBJ1-6	NA
CASSLFGTGAHEQYF	TGTGCCAGCAGTTTATTCGGGACAGGGGCCCACGAGCAGTACTTC	TRBV27	TRBD1	TRBJ2-7	NA
CSVDGSGSSYEQYF	TGCAGCGTTGACGGGAGCGGGAGCTCCTACGAGCAGTACTTC	TRBV29-1	TRBD2	TRBJ2-7	once
CAISEERGQTYEQYF	TGTGCCATCAGTGAGGAGCGAGGGCAAACCTACGAGCAGTACTTC	TRBV10-3	NA	TRBJ2-7	NA
CASSEKGQERGEKLFF	TGTGCCAGCAGTGAAAAAGGTCAGGAGCGAGGTGAAAAACTGTTTTTT	TRBV2	NA	TRBJ1-4	NA
CAWSIGEGYEQYF	TGTGCCTGGAGTATAGGGGAGGGCTACGAGCAGTACTTC	TRBV30	TRBD2	TRBJ2-7	once
CASSYGDRVYEQYF	TGTGCCAGCAGTTATGGGGACAGGGTCTACGAGCAGTACTTC	TRBV6-5	TRBD1	TRBJ2-7	NA
CASSFPRAGAGNTIYF	TGTGCCAGCAGCTTCCCTCGGGCAGGGGCTGGAAACACCATATATTTT	TRBV13	NA	TRBJ1-3	NA
CASSLATGARTEAFF	TGTGCCAGCAGCTTAGCTACAGGGGCGAGGACTGAAGCTTTCTTT	TRBV11-1	TRBD1	TRBJ1-1	NA
CASSLVVGGAETQYF	TGTGCCAGCAGCTTAGTGGTGGGGGGGGCGGAGACCCAGTACTTC	TRBV13	NA	TRBJ2-5	NA
CASSPPSGTGFDEQYF	TGTGCCAGCAGCCCCCCCTCTGGGACAGGGTTCGACGAGCAGTACTTC	TRBV7-9	TRBD1	TRBJ2-7	NA
CASSLGRDRTSPLHF	TGTGCCAGCAGCTTAGGGCGGGACAGGACTTCACCCCTCCACTTT	TRBV7-9	TRBD1	TRBJ1-6	NA
CASSPTGAGDTQYF	TGTGCCAGCAGCCCGACAGGGGCCGGGGATACGCAGTATTTT	TRBV7-3	TRBD1	TRBJ2-3	once
CASSVAGRNYGYTF	TGTGCCAGCAGCGTAGCCGGACGTAACTATGGCTACACCTTC	TRBV9	NA	TRBJ1-2	NA
CASSAPSHRDIHF	TGTGCCAGCAGCGCGCCCTCTCACCGGGACATTCACTTC	TRBV9	NA	TRBJ2-7	NA
CASSIPGHLTPFNNSPLHF	TGTGCCAGTAGTATCCCGGGACACTTGACTCCCTTTAATAATTCACCCCTCCACTTT	TRBV19	NA	TRBJ1-6	NA
CASSQDTGALSYEQYF	TGTGCCAGCAGCCAAGATACAGGGGCCCTCTCCTACGAGCAGTACTTC	TRBV14	TRBD1	TRBJ2-7	once
CASSLGARGAFF	TGTGCCAGCAGCTTAGGGGCGAGGGGAGCTTTCTTT	TRBV11-2	NA	TRBJ1-1	NA
CASSRDRVGGTEAFF	TGTGCCAGCAGCCGGGACAGGGTAGGGGGGACTGAAGCTTTCTTT	TRBV11-1	TRBD1	TRBJ1-1	NA
CASRLEGQNTDTQYF	TGTGCCAGCAGATTAGAGGGACAGAATACAGATACGCAGTATTTT	TRBV5-6	TRBD1	TRBJ2-3	NA
CASSVGGGRNTEAFF	TGTGCCAGCAGCGTTGGGGGAGGACGGAACACTGAAGCTTTCTTT	TRBV9	NA	TRBJ1-1	NA
CASSIPWNQPQHF	TGTGCCAGTAGTATCCCTTGGAATCAGCCCCAGCATTTT	TRBV19	NA	TRBJ1-5	NA